This T cell receptor beta chain comes out of a study of blood T cell repertoires in COVID-19. Repertoires were generated with immunoSEQ multiplex PCR, while TCRdb's copy carries only in-frame clones and drops some. Among approximately 330,000 clones listed, roughly 85% were seen once. Germline V CDR1 and CDR2: MNHNS, SASEGT. CDR3 length: 13 amino acids. V lost 1 base to trimming and J lost 13 bases, with 13 bases between them. The V and J genes are TRBV6-1 and TRBJ1-4; D possibly corresponds to TRBD1 (5 bases). The material sequenced was PBMCs or T cells enriched from blood (not recorded which). The receptor comes from a middle-aged woman with acute COVID-19. The DNA of the CDR3 is TGTGCCAGCAGTGAAGAAGGGGCTCACCTACTGTTTTTT. It is translated as CASSEEGAHLLFF.